This TCR beta chain comes out of a study of T cell changes during pregnancy in multiple sclerosis (dated by TCRdb to the late 2010s). Study-level background: The study looked at changes in the T cell repertoire across pregnancy in women with multiple sclerosis.

This clone occurred once. This clone's antigen is unknown. Base qualities are not provided; no much larger clone lies one nucleotide away. Preparation of the library involved the immunoSEQ multiplex PCR assay. TCRdb stores this immuneACCESS table with in-frame sequences only. Part of the clones is absent; in the studies checked, under half of the shortfall reflects unresolved V genes, and no reason is known for the rest. The sample table lists 70,000 to 90,000 clones, just under 95% of them with a count of one. Of the sample, more than 0.9% falls within the top ten clones. Spanning cysteine to phenylalanine, the CDR3 consists of 15 amino acids. Left in the record is the CDR3 DNA by itself, 45 bases read in frame from the first base. Sequences LGHNA (CDR1) and YSLEER (CDR2) are obtained from the germline V gene. V was cut back by 0 bases and J by 1 base, leaving a gap of 6 bases between them.

This chain is built from TRBV4-3 and TRBJ2-2; TRBD1 could be the D gene, as 6 bases match. The TCR comes from a female donor with multiple sclerosis, enrolled in a pregnancy study. The sample was peripheral blood, taken in the first trimester of pregnancy. Here is the DNA: TGCGCCAGCAGCCAAGAGACAGGGAACACCGGGGAGCTGTTTTTT. Translated, this is CASSQETGNTGELFF.